This TCR beta chain was captured by sequencing in a study of Tregs in tolerant kidney transplant recipients. Study-level information: Recipients received nonmyeloablative bone marrow transplants from related graft donors, with transient mixed chimerism. Study-level results: Tregs expanded with activated donor B cells seemed most donor-specific. Findings come from small patient numbers and require larger validation.

Clones were read by immunoSEQ multiplex PCR, and TCRdb kept only the in-frame ones, dropping some. The sample holds approximately 99,000 clones; nearly 90% are singletons and the top ten take approximately 0.3%. As concerns this clone: Its antigen is still unknown.

V lost 2 bases and J lost 8, with 6 bases in between. Germline V gives CDR1 MNHEY, CDR2 SVGAGI. CDR3 length: 11 amino acids. The sequence was obtained from a human donor who received a combined kidney and bone marrow transplant. This chain uses TRBV6-5 with TRBJ1-1, with D possibly matching TRBD1 (5 bases). Sequencing used CD4+ T cells from blood, obtained before the transplant. CDR3 nucleotides: TGTGCCAGCAGTTACGGGGGGGAAGCTTTCTTT. Protein product: CASSYGGEAFF.